This record looks at one T cell receptor (beta chain) sequence and its context. Its antigen is unknown. The entry originates in a study of post-analysis software for immune sequencing data. Study-wide results and limits: The study found TRBV5-6, TRBV5-1 and TRBV20-1 among five TRBV segments more frequent in patients than controls. Clustering by F measure revealed strong co-clustering among samples prepared together in one batch.

cDNA libraries of TCR beta carried unique molecular identifiers. Each CDR3 protein gets one entry after TCRdb re-called the PCR reads with MiXCR. In the table there are 750,000 to 900,000 distinct CDR3 sequences, about half of which are singletons. The CDR3 is 17 amino acids. Trimming at V came to 7 bases and at J to 5 bases, leaving 16 bases not matched to a gene. Germline V gene lookup returns CDR1 SGHKS and CDR2 YYEKEE (reference sequence). The clonotype was recovered from a girl under 18 with multiple sclerosis. The V call is TRBV5-5, the J call TRBJ2-3, with 10 bases fitting TRBD2. Input material: blood. CDR3 DNA sequence: TGTGCCAGCCACTGGAGCTTGAGCGGGAGGGCCGAAGATACGCAGTATTTT. This gives the protein CASHWSLSGRAEDTQYF. The entire variable domain, with the rest obtained from reference TRBV5-5 and TRBJ2-3, is as follows: DAGVTQSPTHLIKTRGQQVTLRCSPISGHKSVSWYQQVLGQGPQFIFQYYEKEERGRGNFPDRFSARQFPNYSSELNVNALLLGDSALYLCASHWSLSGRAEDTQYFGPGTRLTVL.